Listed below are T cell receptor beta chains from one sample, sequenced in a study of Ad26.COV2.S vaccination and SARS-CoV-2 variants. Repertoires were generated with immunoSEQ multiplex PCR, while TCRdb's copy carries only in-frame clones and drops some. The sample holds some 640,000 clones, 89% seen once. Source: peripheral blood, taken in a trial of Ad26.COV2.S vaccine versus placebo. Source of these receptors: a person between 18 and 59 years old who received the Ad26.COV2.S COVID-19 vaccine or a placebo. Each CDR3 is given with its conserved first and last residue. The D gene is left open where the match is weak. For some rows the clone size is stated as once, few or many, or as a class when expanded; others skip it.

J gene: TRBJ2-7
CDR3 length: 15
clone size: -
V gene: TRBV6-5
D gene: -
CDR3 protein: CASSYSRGAPYEQYF
CDR3 DNA: TGTGCCAGCAGTTACTCACGGGGGGCCCCCTACGAGCAGTACTTC

J gene: TRBJ2-3
CDR3 length: 17
clone size: -
V gene: TRBV5-4
D gene: TRBD2
CDR3 protein: CASSFPTSGGNTDTQYF
CDR3 DNA: TGTGCCAGCAGCTTCCCGACTAGCGGGGGCAACACAGATACGCAGTATTTT

J gene: TRBJ1-2
CDR3 length: 16
clone size: -
V gene: TRBV19
D gene: -
CDR3 protein: CASRAREGAPNYGYTF
CDR3 DNA: TGTGCCAGTAGGGCTCGAGAAGGGGCTCCTAACTATGGCTACACCTTC

J gene: TRBJ2-1
CDR3 length: 11
clone size: -
V gene: TRBV9
D gene: -
CDR3 protein: CASSRGNEQFF
CDR3 DNA: TGTGCCAGCAGCCGAGGGAATGAGCAGTTCTTC

J gene: TRBJ1-1
CDR3 length: 12
clone size: -
V gene: TRBV3-1/TRBV3-2
D gene: TRBD1
CDR3 protein: CASSYRGSEAFF
CDR3 DNA: TGTGCCAGCAGCTACAGGGGCAGTGAAGCTTTCTTT

J gene: TRBJ2-3
CDR3 length: 14
clone size: -
V gene: TRBV4-3
D gene: -
CDR3 protein: CASSQETSTDTQYF
CDR3 DNA: TGCGCCAGCAGCCAAGAAACTAGTACAGATACGCAGTATTTT

J gene: TRBJ2-7
CDR3 length: 15
clone size: once
V gene: TRBV18
D gene: -
CDR3 protein: CASSPPGLSLYEQYF
CDR3 DNA: TGTGCCAGCTCACCACCGGGACTCTCCCTGTACGAGCAGTACTTC

J gene: TRBJ1-1
CDR3 length: 14
clone size: few
V gene: TRBV7-2
D gene: TRBD1
CDR3 protein: CASSPRTGPNEAFF
CDR3 DNA: TGTGCCAGCAGCCCCCGGACAGGACCGAATGAAGCTTTCTTT

J gene: TRBJ2-7
CDR3 length: 14
clone size: -
V gene: TRBV24-1
D gene: TRBD2
CDR3 protein: CATRLAGSSYEQYF
CDR3 DNA: TGTGCCACCAGATTAGCGGGGAGCTCCTACGAGCAGTACTTC

J gene: TRBJ1-1
CDR3 length: 14
clone size: -
V gene: TRBV27
D gene: TRBD1
CDR3 protein: CASWERQGSGEAFF
CDR3 DNA: TGTGCCAGTTGGGAGAGACAGGGATCAGGTGAAGCTTTCTTT

J gene: TRBJ2-4
CDR3 length: 16
clone size: -
V gene: TRBV27
D gene: TRBD2
CDR3 protein: CASSSPLAAAKNIQYF
CDR3 DNA: TGTGCCAGCAGTTCGCCTCTAGCGGCAGCCAAAAACATTCAGTACTTC

J gene: TRBJ1-1
CDR3 length: 14
clone size: -
V gene: TRBV6-2/TRBV6-3
D gene: -
CDR3 protein: CASSPNRENTEAFF
CDR3 DNA: TGTGCCAGCAGTCCCAACAGGGAGAACACTGAAGCTTTCTTT

J gene: TRBJ2-7
CDR3 length: 16
clone size: -
V gene: TRBV9
D gene: TRBD1
CDR3 protein: CASSVGRDRAGYEQYF
CDR3 DNA: TGTGCCAGCAGCGTAGGACGCGACAGGGCTGGCTACGAGCAGTACTTC

J gene: TRBJ2-7
CDR3 length: 9
clone size: -
V gene: TRBV29-1
D gene: -
CDR3 protein: CSVAWEQYF
CDR3 DNA: TGCAGCGTTGCGTGGGAGCAGTACTTC

J gene: TRBJ1-1
CDR3 length: 16
clone size: -
V gene: TRBV3-1/TRBV3-2
D gene: -
CDR3 protein: CASSQSWRPGNTEAFF
CDR3 DNA: TGTGCCAGCAGCCAAAGCTGGAGACCGGGGAACACTGAAGCTTTCTTT

J gene: TRBJ1-5
CDR3 length: 13
clone size: -
V gene: TRBV5-6
D gene: -
CDR3 protein: CASSFSGNQPQHF
CDR3 DNA: TGTGCCAGCAGCTTTTCTGGGAATCAGCCCCAGCATTTT

J gene: TRBJ1-5
CDR3 length: 16
clone size: -
V gene: TRBV3-1/TRBV3-2
D gene: TRBD1
CDR3 protein: CASSHGDRGRNQPQHF
CDR3 DNA: TGTGCCAGCAGCCATGGGGACAGGGGACGCAATCAGCCCCAGCATTTT

J gene: TRBJ1-1
CDR3 length: 12
clone size: -
V gene: TRBV3-1/TRBV3-2
D gene: -
CDR3 protein: CASSGVNTEAFF
CDR3 DNA: TGTGCCAGCAGCGGGGTCAACACTGAAGCTTTCTTT

J gene: TRBJ1-4
CDR3 length: 13
clone size: -
V gene: TRBV7-2
D gene: TRBD1
CDR3 protein: CASSQQGNEKLFF
CDR3 DNA: TGTGCCAGCAGCCAACAGGGGAATGAAAAACTGTTTTTT

J gene: TRBJ1-2
CDR3 length: 14
clone size: -
V gene: TRBV10-2
D gene: -
CDR3 protein: CASTSDRIRYGYTF
CDR3 DNA: TGCGCCAGCACCTCAGACAGGATAAGATATGGCTACACCTTC

J gene: TRBJ2-7
CDR3 length: 12
clone size: -
V gene: TRBV6-2/TRBV6-3
D gene: -
CDR3 protein: CASSYVRYEQYF
CDR3 DNA: TGTGCCAGCAGTTACGTACGGTACGAGCAGTACTTC

J gene: TRBJ1-3
CDR3 length: 18
clone size: -
V gene: TRBV9
D gene: -
CDR3 protein: CASSGPLGHTPGGNTIYF
CDR3 DNA: TGTGCCAGCAGCGGCCCCCTCGGACACACACCGGGTGGAAACACCATATATTTT

J gene: TRBJ1-2
CDR3 length: 16
clone size: -
V gene: TRBV5-4
D gene: TRBD1
CDR3 protein: CASSFRSRTGAYGYTF
CDR3 DNA: TGTGCCAGCAGCTTCCGAAGTCGGACAGGGGCTTATGGCTACACCTTC

J gene: TRBJ2-5
CDR3 length: 13
clone size: -
V gene: TRBV12-5
D gene: -
CDR3 protein: CASGLEIQETQYF
CDR3 DNA: TGTGCTAGTGGTTTAGAAATCCAAGAGACCCAGTACTTC

J gene: TRBJ2-5
CDR3 length: 16
clone size: -
V gene: TRBV27
D gene: TRBD2
CDR3 protein: CASSSTSGGAWETQYF
CDR3 DNA: TGTGCCAGCAGTTCCACTAGCGGGGGGGCATGGGAGACCCAGTACTTC

J gene: TRBJ1-2
CDR3 length: 14
clone size: -
V gene: TRBV5-1
D gene: -
CDR3 protein: CASSLDRGLYGYTF
CDR3 DNA: TGCGCCAGCAGCTTGGATCGCGGACTCTATGGCTACACCTTC

J gene: TRBJ2-7
CDR3 length: 14
clone size: -
V gene: TRBV18
D gene: TRBD2
CDR3 protein: CASSGEGRTYEQYF
CDR3 DNA: TGTGCCAGCTCAGGGGAGGGTCGCACTTACGAGCAGTACTTC

J gene: TRBJ1-4
CDR3 length: 17
clone size: -
V gene: TRBV21-1
D gene: -
CDR3 protein: CASSKGLWGHLRLKLFF
CDR3 DNA: TGTGCCAGCAGCAAAGGGTTGTGGGGACATCTACGACTAAAACTGTTTTTT

J gene: TRBJ1-3
CDR3 length: 14
clone size: -
V gene: TRBV21-1
D gene: -
CDR3 protein: CASSTLQFGHTIYF
CDR3 DNA: TGTGCCAGCAGCACCCTCCAATTCGGACACACCATATATTTT

J gene: TRBJ1-2
CDR3 length: 15
clone size: -
V gene: TRBV5-1
D gene: -
CDR3 protein: CASSPEPPGGYGYTF
CDR3 DNA: TGCGCCAGCAGCCCGGAGCCCCCCGGCGGCTATGGCTACACCTTC

J gene: TRBJ2-3
CDR3 length: 15
clone size: -
V gene: TRBV19
D gene: -
CDR3 protein: CASSIDINHWDTQYF
CDR3 DNA: TGTGCCAGTAGTATAGATATCAACCACTGGGATACGCAGTATTTT

J gene: TRBJ1-4
CDR3 length: 15
clone size: -
V gene: TRBV19
D gene: -
CDR3 protein: CASRPPRGEGEKLFF
CDR3 DNA: TGTGCCAGTAGACCACCCCGGGGAGAGGGTGAAAAACTGTTTTTT

J gene: TRBJ1-3
CDR3 length: 15
clone size: -
V gene: TRBV3-1/TRBV3-2
D gene: -
CDR3 protein: CASTTINGPGNTIYF
CDR3 DNA: TGTGCCAGCACCACAATCAACGGGCCTGGAAACACCATATATTTT

J gene: TRBJ2-5
CDR3 length: 15
clone size: -
V gene: TRBV3-1/TRBV3-2
D gene: -
CDR3 protein: CASSQALPYKETQYF
CDR3 DNA: TGTGCCAGCAGCCAAGCACTCCCCTACAAAGAGACCCAGTACTTC

J gene: TRBJ1-5
CDR3 length: 16
clone size: -
V gene: TRBV7-8
D gene: TRBD1
CDR3 protein: CASSLARGQGGQPQHF
CDR3 DNA: TGTGCCAGCAGCTTAGCGCGGGGACAGGGAGGTCAGCCCCAGCATTTT

J gene: TRBJ1-1
CDR3 length: 15
clone size: -
V gene: TRBV6-5
D gene: -
CDR3 protein: CASSYGGSVNTEAFF
CDR3 DNA: TGTGCCAGCAGTTACGGGGGCAGCGTGAACACTGAAGCTTTCTTT

J gene: TRBJ1-1
CDR3 length: 14
clone size: once
V gene: TRBV30
D gene: -
CDR3 protein: CAWRELGVNTEAFF
CDR3 DNA: TGTGCCTGGAGGGAGTTGGGAGTGAACACTGAAGCTTTCTTT

J gene: TRBJ2-3
CDR3 length: 18
clone size: -
V gene: TRBV7-6
D gene: -
CDR3 protein: CASSLHPGRLDFTDTQYF
CDR3 DNA: TGTGCCAGCAGCTTACACCCAGGGCGGCTCGACTTTACAGATACGCAGTATTTT

J gene: TRBJ1-1
CDR3 length: 13
clone size: -
V gene: TRBV6-5
D gene: -
CDR3 protein: CASSQTGNTEAFF
CDR3 DNA: TGTGCCAGCAGTCAGACCGGGAACACTGAAGCTTTCTTT

J gene: TRBJ1-1
CDR3 length: 11
clone size: -
V gene: TRBV13
D gene: -
CDR3 protein: CAKGQRTEAFF
CDR3 DNA: TGTGCCAAAGGGCAGCGGACTGAAGCTTTCTTT

J gene: TRBJ1-2
CDR3 length: 13
clone size: -
V gene: TRBV6-5
D gene: TRBD1
CDR3 protein: CASSYSSGGEDTF
CDR3 DNA: TGTGCCAGCAGTTACTCGTCAGGGGGCGAGGACACCTTC

J gene: TRBJ2-1
CDR3 length: 12
clone size: -
V gene: TRBV27
D gene: -
CDR3 protein: CASSSSGDEQFF
CDR3 DNA: TGTGCCAGCAGTTCGTCAGGGGATGAGCAGTTCTTC

J gene: TRBJ1-2
CDR3 length: 13
clone size: -
V gene: TRBV27
D gene: TRBD1
CDR3 protein: CASRGQDNYGYTF
CDR3 DNA: TGTGCCAGCAGGGGACAGGATAACTATGGCTACACCTTC

J gene: TRBJ1-2
CDR3 length: 14
clone size: -
V gene: TRBV9
D gene: -
CDR3 protein: CASSVGSGNYGYTF
CDR3 DNA: TGTGCCAGCAGCGTAGGCTCAGGGAACTATGGCTACACCTTC

J gene: TRBJ2-5
CDR3 length: 14
clone size: once
V gene: TRBV19
D gene: -
CDR3 protein: CASSSPPVEETQYF
CDR3 DNA: TGTGCCAGTAGTTCCCCCCCGGTTGAAGAGACCCAGTACTTC

J gene: TRBJ1-2
CDR3 length: 15
clone size: once
V gene: TRBV5-6
D gene: -
CDR3 protein: CASSLSGNGPRGYTF
CDR3 DNA: TGTGCCAGCAGCTTGTCGGGGAATGGTCCGCGGGGCTACACCTTC

J gene: TRBJ1-5
CDR3 length: 13
clone size: few
V gene: TRBV5-1
D gene: -
CDR3 protein: CASSPEGGQPQHF
CDR3 DNA: TGCGCCAGCAGCCCCGAGGGGGGGCAGCCCCAGCATTTT